Listed below are T cell receptor beta chains from one sample, sequenced in a study of control samples from healthy donors and cancer patients. Data came from immunoSEQ multiplex PCR; TCRdb stores just in-frame clones and leaves some out. This sample yields 150,000 to 200,000 clones, of which around nine tenths are seen a single time; 0.65% to 0.85% belongs to the top ten. Sequences were obtained from blood. The source of these receptors is a woman aged 25 to 39 in good health. Both conserved end residues are trimmed from each CDR3.

j_call,cdr3_length,v_call,cdr3_aa
TRBJ1-6,17,TRBV6-4,ASSLLGRIQSSYNSPLH
TRBJ2-7,12,TRBV23-1,ATINRDWAYEQY
TRBJ2-2,12,TRBV4-1,ASSYSGMVGELF
TRBJ1-1,13,TRBV28,ASTNGGGMNTEAF
TRBJ2-7,13,TRBV5-1,ASSLAYGGAHEQY
TRBJ1-2,13,TRBV7-2,ASSSDRASNYGYT
TRBJ2-3,14,TRBV19,ASSIFREGGSDTQY
TRBJ2-1,11,TRBV30,AWTPAGYNEQF
TRBJ2-3,11,TRBV9,ASSVASTDTQY
TRBJ2-7,13,TRBV21-1,ASSKASDWDSEQY
TRBJ1-5,14,TRBV28,ASSLRDSGSNQPQH
TRBJ1-6,11,TRBV27,VTRDSYNSPLH
TRBJ2-1,12,TRBV7-2,ASSWTGTYNEQF
TRBJ2-1,14,TRBV6-5,ASSYPTSQGNNEQF
TRBJ2-3,10,TRBV18,ASSGGIETQY
TRBJ1-4,13,TRBV7-9,ASSPAGTRNEKLF
TRBJ1-1,13,TRBV2,ASRDRALMNTEAF
TRBJ1-4,14,TRBV25-1,ASSDARQRVNEKLF
TRBJ2-5,12,TRBV6-5,ASRIAGSGETQY
TRBJ2-6,11,TRBV9,ASSGAGANVLT
TRBJ1-6,13,TRBV16,ASSQSRTLSSPLH
TRBJ2-7,14,TRBV21-1,ASSSRPNQTGNEQY
TRBJ1-5,13,TRBV24-1,ATSDGRIRNQPQH
TRBJ2-3,14,TRBV19,ASSIRQYPRTDTQY
TRBJ2-7,13,TRBV19,ASSIRARGEYEQY
TRBJ2-2,12,TRBV27,ASSLRDSTGELF
TRBJ2-7,12,TRBV5-5,ASSLGQGAFEQY
TRBJ1-3,9,TRBV6-5,ASKQGNTIY
TRBJ2-1,11,TRBV9,ASSVVEYNEQF
TRBJ2-7,12,TRBV7-9,ASSPPTGWYEQY
TRBJ2-6,15,TRBV4-1,ASSQTGTHSGANVLT
TRBJ1-1,12,TRBV6-1,ASSDWYVNTEAF
TRBJ2-7,13,TRBV5-4,ASSPTVDRSYEQY
TRBJ2-3,15,TRBV5-5,ASSFTGQGFVTDTQY
TRBJ2-3,11,TRBV5-6,ASRHTGIYTQY
TRBJ2-5,15,TRBV3-1/TRBV3-2,ASSQDVTATGGETQY
TRBJ2-2,13,TRBV6-4,ASSDGGGSTGELF
TRBJ1-5,12,TRBV30,AWSEASSNQPQH
TRBJ1-1,10,TRBV7-9,ASGDRGAEAF
TRBJ2-7,12,TRBV5-1,ASSPGQGRYEQY
TRBJ2-5,12,TRBV3-1/TRBV3-2,ASSQVTYRGTQY
TRBJ2-1,13,TRBV7-3,ASSLLAGVYNEQF
TRBJ2-1,10,TRBV5-1,ASSDTYNEQF
TRBJ2-7,14,TRBV11-3,ASSLVVSGPPCEQY
TRBJ2-7,12,TRBV2,ASKPGTSGSEQY
TRBJ2-5,12,TRBV9,ASAEGGIGETQY
TRBJ1-4,14,TRBV9,ASSAEDRGGGEKLF
TRBJ1-4,13,TRBV9,ASSGEDREDEKLF
TRBJ1-1,12,TRBV19,ASSISGPNTEAF
TRBJ1-1,13,TRBV6-6,ASSYSGTWGTEAF
TRBJ1-6,14,TRBV4-1,ASSQVTGFSNSPLH
TRBJ2-5,12,TRBV15,ATRRDRGLETQY
TRBJ1-2,10,TRBV3-1/TRBV3-2,ASSPGTGGRT
TRBJ2-3,18,TRBV2,ASSVWVLAGEIGTTDTQY
TRBJ1-4,15,TRBV28,ASSFTKTRGTNEKLF
TRBJ2-3,11,TRBV11-2,ASSLAFTDTQY
TRBJ2-3,15,TRBV12-2,ASRLGVAANHTDTQY
TRBJ2-7,10,TRBV12-3/TRBV12-4,ASSHRGHEQY
TRBJ2-5,17,TRBV9,ASSGRRNSQDSPQETQY